This T cell receptor beta chain was obtained from a study of T cell responses to AZD1222 COVID-19 vaccine. Study-wide points: Receipt of two AZD1222 doses was followed by a rise in Spike-specific TCR breadth and depth. Dominant at 160-218 and 743-854, vaccine-associated CD4 TCRs also spanned spike. There were repertoire samples only from the period after the peak T cell response.

Points on this clone: Its specificity is not known.

Timing groups of about 4 and about 12 weeks for second doses were pooled. TCRdb's table, derived via immunoSEQ multiplex PCR, lists solely in-frame clones and lacks some. The table records hundreds of thousands of clones, around 93% of them present only once. Germline V gene data show CDR1 as MNHNY and CDR2 as SVGAGI (reference sequence). The junction had 7 bases not matched to a gene; V was cut back by 10 bases and J by 8 bases. The CDR3 extends over 11 amino acids. The TCR comes from an adult who received the AZD1222 COVID-19 vaccine. This rearrangement joins TRBV6-6 to TRBJ1-2, with 7 nucleotides matching TRBD1. The input for sequencing was peripheral blood, taken 28 days after the second AZD1222 dose. The CDR3 spells CAITGTEGYTF. The CDR3 nucleotides are TGTGCCATCACCGGGACAGAAGGCTACACCTTC.